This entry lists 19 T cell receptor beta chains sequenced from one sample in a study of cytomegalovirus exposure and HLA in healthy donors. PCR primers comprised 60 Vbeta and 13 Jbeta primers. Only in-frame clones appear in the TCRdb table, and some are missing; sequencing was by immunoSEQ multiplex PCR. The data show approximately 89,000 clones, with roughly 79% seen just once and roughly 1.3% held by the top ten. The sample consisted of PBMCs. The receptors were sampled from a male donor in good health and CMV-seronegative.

The DNA of the CDR3 is TGTGCCAGCAGTTTGTCCGGGACAGACCTCTACGAGCAGTACTTC. Encoded protein: CASSLSGTDLYEQYF. This chain connects TRBV6-5 to TRBJ2-7, with 7 bases matching TRBD1. The V and J ends lost 4 bases and 3 bases, in that order; junction bases with no gene match: 9. Germline V gene lookup returns CDR1 MNHEY and CDR2 SVGAGI. CDR3 size: 15 residues.

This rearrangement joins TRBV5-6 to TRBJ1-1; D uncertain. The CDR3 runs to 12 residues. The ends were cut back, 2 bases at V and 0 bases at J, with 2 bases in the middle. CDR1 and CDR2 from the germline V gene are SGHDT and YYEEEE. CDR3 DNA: TGTGCCAGCAGCTTTATGAACACTGAAGCTTTCTTT. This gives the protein CASSFMNTEAFF.

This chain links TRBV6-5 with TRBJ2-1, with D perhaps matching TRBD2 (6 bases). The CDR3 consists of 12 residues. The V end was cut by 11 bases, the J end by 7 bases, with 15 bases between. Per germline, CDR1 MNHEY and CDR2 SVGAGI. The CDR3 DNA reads TGTGCCGGACCCGGGACTGAGAATGAGCAGTTCTTC. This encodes CAGPGTENEQFF.

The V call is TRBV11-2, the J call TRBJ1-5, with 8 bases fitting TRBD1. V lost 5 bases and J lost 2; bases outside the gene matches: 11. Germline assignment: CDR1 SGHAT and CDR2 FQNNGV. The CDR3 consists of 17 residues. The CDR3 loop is CASSPGDRISGNQPQHF. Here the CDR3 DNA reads TGTGCCAGCAGCCCTGGGGACAGGATTAGTGGCAATCAGCCCCAGCATTTT. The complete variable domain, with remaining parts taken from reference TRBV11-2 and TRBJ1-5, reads EAGVAQSPRYKIIEKRQSVAFWCNPISGHATLYWYQQILGQGPKLLIQFQNNGVVDDSQLPKDRFSAERLKGVDSTLKIQPAKLEDSAVYLCASSPGDRISGNQPQHFGDGTRLSIL.

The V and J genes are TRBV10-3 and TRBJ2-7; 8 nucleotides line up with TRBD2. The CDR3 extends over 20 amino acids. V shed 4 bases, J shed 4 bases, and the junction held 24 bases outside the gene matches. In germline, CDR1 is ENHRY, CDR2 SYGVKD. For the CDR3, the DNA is TGTGCCATCAGTGGGATTTCGGCCCAGGACTTAGCGGGAACAGGGTACGAGCAGTACTTC. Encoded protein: CAISGISAQDLAGTGYEQYF.

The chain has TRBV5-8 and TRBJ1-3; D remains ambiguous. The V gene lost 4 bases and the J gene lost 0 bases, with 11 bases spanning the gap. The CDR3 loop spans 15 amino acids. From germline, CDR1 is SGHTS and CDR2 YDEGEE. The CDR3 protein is CASSGWGGSGNTIYF. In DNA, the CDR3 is TGTGCCAGCAGCGGGTGGGGAGGCTCTGGAAACACCATATATTTT.

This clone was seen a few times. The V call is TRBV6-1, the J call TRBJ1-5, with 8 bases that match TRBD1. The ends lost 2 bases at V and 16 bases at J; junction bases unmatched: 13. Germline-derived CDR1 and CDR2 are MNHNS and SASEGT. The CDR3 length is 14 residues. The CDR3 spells CASSESVPGQEPHF. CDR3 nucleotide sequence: TGTGCCAGCAGTGAAAGCGTACCGGGACAGGAACCTCATTTT.

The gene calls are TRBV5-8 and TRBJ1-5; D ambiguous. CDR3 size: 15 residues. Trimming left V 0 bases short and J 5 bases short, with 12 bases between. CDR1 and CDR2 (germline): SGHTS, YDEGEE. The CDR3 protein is CASSLVVTLDQPQHF. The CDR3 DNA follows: TGTGCCAGCAGCTTGGTTGTAACATTGGATCAGCCCCAGCATTTT. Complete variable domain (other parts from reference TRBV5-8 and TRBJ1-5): EAGVTQSPTHLIKTRGQQATLRCSPISGHTSVYWYQQALGLGLQFLLWYDEGEERNRGNFPPRFSGRQFPNYSSELNVNALELEDSALYLCASSLVVTLDQPQHFGDGTRLSIL.

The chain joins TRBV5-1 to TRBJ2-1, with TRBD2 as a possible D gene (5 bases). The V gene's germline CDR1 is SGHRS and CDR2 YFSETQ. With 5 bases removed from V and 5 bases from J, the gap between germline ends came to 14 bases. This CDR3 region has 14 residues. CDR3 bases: TGCGCCAGCAGGGACTCCCTTAGCAACAATGAGCAGTTCTTC. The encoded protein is CASRDSLSNNEQFF.

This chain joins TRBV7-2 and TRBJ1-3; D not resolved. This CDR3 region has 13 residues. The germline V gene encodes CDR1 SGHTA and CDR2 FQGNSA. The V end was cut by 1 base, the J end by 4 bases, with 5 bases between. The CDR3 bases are TGTGCCAGCAGCTTAGGTATAGGAAACACCATATATTTT. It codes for CASSLGIGNTIYF.

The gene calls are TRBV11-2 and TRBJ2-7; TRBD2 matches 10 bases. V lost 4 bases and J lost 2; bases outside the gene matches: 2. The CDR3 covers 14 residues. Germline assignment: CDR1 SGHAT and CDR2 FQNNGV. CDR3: CASSSSGGAYEQYF. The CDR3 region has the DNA TGTGCCAGCAGCTCCAGCGGGGGGGCCTACGAGCAGTACTTC.

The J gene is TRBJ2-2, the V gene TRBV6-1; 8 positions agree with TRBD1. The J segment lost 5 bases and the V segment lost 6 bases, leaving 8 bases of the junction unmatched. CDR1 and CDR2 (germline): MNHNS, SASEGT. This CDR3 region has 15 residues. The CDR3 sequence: CASRRTGSRTGELFF. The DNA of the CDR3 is TGTGCCAGCAGGCGGACAGGGTCGAGGACCGGGGAGCTGTTTTTT.

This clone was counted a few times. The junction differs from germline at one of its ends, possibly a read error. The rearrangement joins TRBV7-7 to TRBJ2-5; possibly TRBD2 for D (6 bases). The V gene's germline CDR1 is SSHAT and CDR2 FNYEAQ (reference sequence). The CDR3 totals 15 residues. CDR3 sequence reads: CASSSAVGGQETQYF. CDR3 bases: TGTGCTAGCAGCTCCGCCGTCGGGGGACAAGAGACCCAGTACTTC. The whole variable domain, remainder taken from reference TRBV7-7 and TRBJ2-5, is GAGVSQSPRYKVTKRGQDVTLRCDPISSHATLYWYQQALGQGPEFLTYFNYEAQPDKSGLPSDRFSAERPEGSISTLTIQRTEQRDSAMYRCASSSAVGGQETQYFGPGTRLLVL.

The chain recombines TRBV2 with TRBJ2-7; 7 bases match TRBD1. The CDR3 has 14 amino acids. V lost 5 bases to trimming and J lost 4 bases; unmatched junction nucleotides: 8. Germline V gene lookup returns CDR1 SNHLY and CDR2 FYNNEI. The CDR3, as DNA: TGTGCCAGCAGTCCCCGGACAGGAAAGTACGAGCAGTACTTC. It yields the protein CASSPRTGKYEQYF.

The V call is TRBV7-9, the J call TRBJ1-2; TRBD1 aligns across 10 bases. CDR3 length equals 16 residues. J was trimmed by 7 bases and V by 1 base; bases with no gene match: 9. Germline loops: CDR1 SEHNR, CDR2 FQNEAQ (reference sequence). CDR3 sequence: CASSLVGDRGSGGYTF. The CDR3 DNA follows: TGTGCCAGCAGCTTAGTCGGGGACAGGGGTTCGGGTGGCTACACCTTC. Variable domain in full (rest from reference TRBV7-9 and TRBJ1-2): DTGVSQNPRHKITKRGQNVTFRCDPISEHNRLYWYRQTLGQGPEFLTYFQNEAQLEKSRLLSDRFSAERPKGSFSTLEIQRTEQGDSAMYLCASSLVGDRGSGGYTFGSGTRLTVV.

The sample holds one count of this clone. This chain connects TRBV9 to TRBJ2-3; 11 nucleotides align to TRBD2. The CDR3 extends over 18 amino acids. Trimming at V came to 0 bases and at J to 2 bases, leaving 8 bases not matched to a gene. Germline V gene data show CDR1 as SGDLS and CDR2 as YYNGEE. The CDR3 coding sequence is TGTGCCAGCAGCGTAGCTCCCGGGACTAGCGGATACACAGATACGCAGTATTTT. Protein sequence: CASSVAPGTSGYTDTQYF.

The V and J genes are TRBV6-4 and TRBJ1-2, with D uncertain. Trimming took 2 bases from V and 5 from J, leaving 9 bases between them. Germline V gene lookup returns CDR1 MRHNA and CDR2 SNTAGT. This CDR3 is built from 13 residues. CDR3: CASSDLPGYGYTF. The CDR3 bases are TGTGCCAGCAGTGACCTTCCCGGGTATGGCTACACCTTC.

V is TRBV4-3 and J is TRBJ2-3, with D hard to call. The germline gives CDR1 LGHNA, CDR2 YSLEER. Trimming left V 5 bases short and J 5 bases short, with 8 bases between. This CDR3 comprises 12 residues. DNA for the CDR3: TGCGCCAGCAGCAAGAATAGAGATACGCAGTATTTT. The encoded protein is CASSKNRDTQYF.

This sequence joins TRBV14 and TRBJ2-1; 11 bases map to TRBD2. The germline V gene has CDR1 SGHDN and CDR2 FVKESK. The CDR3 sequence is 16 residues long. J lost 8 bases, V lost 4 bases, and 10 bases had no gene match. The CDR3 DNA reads TGTGCCAGCAGCCTTGCTAGCGGGAGGATCGACCATGAGCAGTTCTTC. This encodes CASSLASGRIDHEQFF.